The 18 T cell receptor beta chains below all came from one sample that was sequenced in a study of blood T cell repertoires in COVID-19. Measured with immunoSEQ multiplex PCR; TCRdb has only the in-frame clones, and not every one. Of under 200,000 clones in the sample, around nine tenths were seen once. The sample consisted of PBMCs or T cells enriched from blood (not recorded which). The receptor source for this set is a woman between 18 and 29 years old who had recovered from COVID-19.

The chain uses TRBV28 and TRBJ2-5; a weak D match, TRBD2 (6 bases). The CDR3 length is 14 residues. Trimming pared 7 bases from V and 7 bases from J, leaving 19 bases between. The germline V gene encodes CDR1 MDHEN and CDR2 SYDVKM. CDR3: CASTEGLLRGTQYF. The CDR3 DNA is TGTGCCAGCACGGAGGGACTGCTTCGTGGGACCCAGTACTTC.

This rearrangement joins TRBV7-9 to TRBJ2-2, with TRBD2 as a possible D gene (6 bases). V lost 4 bases, J lost 5 bases, and 11 bases lay in between. Germline CDR1 is SEHNR and CDR2 is FQNEAQ (reference sequence). There are 14 residues in the CDR3. This CDR3 reads CASSSGLPTGELFF. CDR3 in DNA: TGTGCCAGCAGCTCGGGACTCCCGACCGGGGAGCTGTTTTTT.

The gene calls are TRBV11-2 and TRBJ2-4; 8 bases match TRBD2. Germline V gene sequence: CDR1 SGHAT, CDR2 FQNNGV. Losses at the gene ends were 4 bases for V and 6 bases for J; bases not matched to a gene: 5. The length of the CDR3 is 14 residues. The DNA of the CDR3 is TGTGCCAGCAGCTCACAGCGGGAGACAAACATTCAGTACTTC. Translated, it gives CASSSQRETNIQYF.

This chain uses TRBV3-1 (or the pseudogene TRBV3-2) with TRBJ2-3; 15 bases line up with TRBD2. The CDR3 covers 18 residues. The germline CDR1 and CDR2 sequences are LGHDT and YNNKEL (reference sequence). The junction had 8 bases not matched to a gene; V was cut back by 4 bases and J by 3 bases. The chain's CDR3 is CASSRRTSGRAETDTQYF. The DNA of the CDR3 is TGTGCCAGCAGCCGGCGGACTAGCGGGAGGGCCGAGACAGATACGCAGTATTTT.

The chain joins TRBV7-6 to TRBJ2-1; D possibly corresponds to TRBD1 (6 bases). Germline CDR1 and CDR2: SGHVS and FNYEAQ. The V gene lost 3 bases and the J gene lost 4 bases, with 13 bases spanning the gap. This CDR3 is built from 15 residues. The CDR3 sequence is CASSLNRVEYNEQFF. For the CDR3, the DNA is TGTGCCAGCAGCTTGAACAGGGTCGAGTACAATGAGCAGTTCTTC. Full variable domain (missing parts from reference TRBV7-6 and TRBJ2-1): GAGVSQSPRYKVTKRGQDVALRCDPISGHVSLYWYRQALGQGPEFLTYFNYEAQQDKSGLPNDRFSAERPEGSISTLTIQRTEQRDSAMYRCASSLNRVEYNEQFFGPGTRLTVL.

In this sample, this clone turned up a few times. V is TRBV13 and J is TRBJ2-4; 7 nucleotides agree with TRBD2. This CDR3 comprises 15 residues. Germline CDR1 is PRHDT and CDR2 is FYEKMQ (reference sequence). V gave up 1 base and J gave up 8 bases; unmatched junction bases: 8. The CDR3 is CASSLAGGQGDIQYF. CDR3 sequence (DNA): TGTGCCAGCAGCTTAGCGGGAGGCCAAGGGGACATTCAGTACTTC.

CDR3 in DNA: TGCGCCAGCAGCGGGAGACAGGGGAGCTCCTACGAGCAGTACTTC. Amino acid sequence: CASSGRQGSSYEQYF. The rearrangement joins TRBV5-1 to TRBJ2-7; 8 positions match TRBD1. The germline CDR1 and CDR2 sequences are SGHRS and YFSETQ. CDR3 length equals 15 residues. V dropped 4 bases and J dropped 0; count of bases not matched to a gene: 6.

The chain joins TRBV6-4 to TRBJ2-1, with TRBD2 matching over 7 bases. CDR3 length equals 14 residues. Germline loops: CDR1 MRHNA, CDR2 SNTAGT. The V and J ends lost 8 bases and 5 bases, in that order; junction bases with no gene match: 9. The DNA of the CDR3 is TGTGCCAGCGGAAACACCGGGACTAACAATGAGCAGTTCTTC. As protein: CASGNTGTNNEQFF.

The genes are TRBV28 and TRBJ1-2; tentative D call: TRBD1 (5 bases). Germline V gene lookup returns CDR1 MDHEN and CDR2 SYDVKM. The CDR3 loop spans 15 amino acids. Trimming cost V 5 bases and J 5 bases, with 18 bases left between them. The CDR3: CASSPLGGPTYGYTF. The CDR3 DNA reads TGTGCCAGCAGTCCTCTCGGGGGACCTACATATGGCTACACCTTC.

The chain is built from TRBV12-3 or TRBV12-4 and TRBJ1-5; D is ambiguous. The CDR3 has 12 amino acids. Trimming took off 5 bases at V and 10 bases at J, with 12 bases between the two ends. For the CDR3, the DNA is TGTGCCAGCAGTCCGCAGAATCCACCCCAGCATTTT. The encoded protein is CASSPQNPPQHF.

The chain has TRBV10-3 and TRBJ2-1; 10 nucleotides align to TRBD1. The germline V gene has CDR1 ENHRY and CDR2 SYGVKD. Germline trimming cut 4 bases from V and 9 bases from J; bases unmatched to any gene: 6. The CDR3 runs to 14 residues. The DNA of the CDR3 is TGTGCCATCAGTGGGGGACAGGGGAGAGGTGAGCAGTTCTTC. Its protein is CAISGGQGRGEQFF.

Only one count was recorded for this clone. The chain is built from TRBV28 and TRBJ2-7; D possibly corresponds to TRBD1 (6 bases). V shed 5 bases and J shed 3 bases, with 14 bases lying between them. This CDR3 spans 14 amino acids. Germline loops: CDR1 MDHEN, CDR2 SYDVKM. This CDR3 reads CASSPGQPVYEQYF. The DNA for the CDR3 is TGTGCCAGCAGTCCGGGACAACCGGTCTACGAGCAGTACTTC.

Here the CDR3 reads CASSQPGETQYF. For the CDR3, the DNA is TGTGCCAGCAGCCAACCCGGAGAGACCCAGTACTTC. The rearrangement joins TRBV3-1 (or the pseudogene TRBV3-2) to TRBJ2-5; no clear D. V lost 2 bases and J lost 4, with 5 bases in between. CDR1 LGHDT and CDR2 YNNKEL come from the germline V gene (reference sequence). The CDR3 contains 12 residues.

The chain employs TRBV5-4 and TRBJ2-1, with 7 bases matching TRBD2. Germline V gives CDR1 SGHNT, CDR2 YYREEE (reference sequence). The CDR3 runs to 15 residues. The J segment lost 4 bases and the V segment lost 4 bases, leaving 8 bases of the junction unmatched. The CDR3 loop is CASSPGSGKYNEQFF. CDR3 bases: TGTGCCAGCAGCCCCGGCAGCGGGAAGTACAATGAGCAGTTCTTC.

The rearrangement joins TRBV28 to TRBJ2-2; D might be TRBD2 (7 bases). Trimming removed 4 bases at V and 8 bases at J, with 20 bases between. CDR1 and CDR2 (germline): MDHEN, SYDVKM. This CDR3 is built from 16 residues. The chain's CDR3 is CASSSPRGGEGGELFF. Here the CDR3 DNA reads TGTGCCAGCAGTTCCCCTCGCGGGGGCGAGGGAGGGGAGCTGTTTTTT.

The chain has TRBV27 and TRBJ2-1; 14 nucleotides align to TRBD2. Trimming took 5 bases from V and 6 from J; bases not matched to a gene: 3. CDR3 length equals 15 residues. Germline lookup yields CDR1 MNHEY and CDR2 SMNVEV (reference sequence). Written as DNA, the CDR3 is TGTGCCAGCAGTGTAGGACTAGCGGGAGGCAATGAGCAGTTCTTC. Translation: CASSVGLAGGNEQFF.

The V call is TRBV5-6, the J call TRBJ2-7, with TRBD1 matching over 10 bases. The junction had 11 bases not matched to a gene; V was cut back by 4 bases and J by 7 bases. This CDR3 contains 15 residues. Germline V gene lookup returns CDR1 SGHDT and CDR2 YYEEEE. CDR3 protein: CASSAGQGLIGEQYF. CDR3 DNA: TGTGCCAGCAGCGCGGGACAGGGGCTGATAGGGGAGCAGTACTTC. Complete variable domain (other parts from reference TRBV5-6 and TRBJ2-7): DAGVTQSPTHLIKTRGQQVTLRCSPKSGHDTVSWYQQALGQGPQFIFQYYEEEERQRGNFPDRFSGHQFPNYSSELNVNALLLGDSALYLCASSAGQGLIGEQYFGPGTRLTVT.

The rearrangement links TRBV20-1 to TRBJ2-5; D may be TRBD2 (5 bases). V was cut by 3 bases and J by 2 bases, with 19 bases left in between. CDR1 is DFQATT, CDR2 SNEGSKA, per germline (reference sequence). The CDR3 length is 16 residues. CDR3 loop: CSASDWMAGAQETQYF. In DNA, the CDR3 is TGCAGTGCTAGTGATTGGATGGCGGGCGCACAAGAGACCCAGTACTTC.